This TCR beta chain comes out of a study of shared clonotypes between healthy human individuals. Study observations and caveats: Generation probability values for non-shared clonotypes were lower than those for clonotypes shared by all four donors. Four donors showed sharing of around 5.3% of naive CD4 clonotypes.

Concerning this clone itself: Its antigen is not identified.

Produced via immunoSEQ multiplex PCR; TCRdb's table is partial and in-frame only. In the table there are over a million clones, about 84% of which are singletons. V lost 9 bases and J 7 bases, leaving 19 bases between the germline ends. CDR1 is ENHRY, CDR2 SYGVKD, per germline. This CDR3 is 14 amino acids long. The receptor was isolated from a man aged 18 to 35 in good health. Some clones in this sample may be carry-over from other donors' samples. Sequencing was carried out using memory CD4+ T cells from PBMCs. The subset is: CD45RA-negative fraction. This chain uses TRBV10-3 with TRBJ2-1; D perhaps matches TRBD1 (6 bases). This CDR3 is CAIRTAILENEQFF. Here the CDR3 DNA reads TGTGCCATACGGACAGCCATTTTAGAGAATGAGCAGTTCTTC.